The clone carrying this T cell receptor beta chain was picked up many times. As yet, its antigen is unknown. This record belongs to a study of blood T cells in healthy people across ages. General observations from the study: Diversity estimates drawn from one million T cells were deemed underestimates. Age brought a roughly linear fall in TCR beta diversity measured per million T cells.

Germline V gene sequence: CDR1 KGHSH, CDR2 LQKENI. Deletions cut 4 bases from V and 0 bases from J, with 13 bases between. The CDR3 length is 17 residues. Researchers collected 9.5 to 10 milliliters of peripheral blood from every single donor. The second PCR ran roughly 6 to 11 cycles with a sample-barcoded 5' primer and J-beta primers. The study obtained at least 2.5 million CDR3-containing paired-end reads from every sample. Each CDR3 protein is one row after TCRdb ran MiXCR on the 5' RACE reads. Seen here are 1.5 million to 2 million distinct CDR3 sequences, about 39% observed once, and the top ten hold more than 20%.

The sample comprised blood. The receptor comes from a human donor in good health. The V and J genes are TRBV18 and TRBJ1-6; D perhaps matches TRBD1 (6 bases). The CDR3: CASSLEGGLSYNSPLHF. The CDR3 coding sequence is TGTGCCAGCTCACTAGAAGGGGGTCTCTCCTATAATTCACCCCTCCACTTT.